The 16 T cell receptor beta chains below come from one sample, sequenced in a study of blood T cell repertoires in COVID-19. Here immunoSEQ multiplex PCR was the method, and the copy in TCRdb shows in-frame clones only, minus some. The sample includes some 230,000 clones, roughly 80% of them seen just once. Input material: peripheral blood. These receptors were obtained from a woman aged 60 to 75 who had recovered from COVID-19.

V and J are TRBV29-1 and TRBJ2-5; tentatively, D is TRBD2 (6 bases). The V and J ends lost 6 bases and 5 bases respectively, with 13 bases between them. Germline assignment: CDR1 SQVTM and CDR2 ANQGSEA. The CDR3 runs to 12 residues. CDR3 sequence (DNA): TGCAGCGTCTTAGCGGCGGATGAGACCCAGTACTTC. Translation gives CSVLAADETQYF.

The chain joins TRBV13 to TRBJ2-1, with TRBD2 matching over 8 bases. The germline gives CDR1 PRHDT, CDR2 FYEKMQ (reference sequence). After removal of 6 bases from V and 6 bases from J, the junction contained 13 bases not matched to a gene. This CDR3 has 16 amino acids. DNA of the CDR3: TGTGCCAGCAGTTCGCCTCTGCGGGGGGCCCGCAATGAGCAGTTCTTC. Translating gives CASSSPLRGARNEQFF.

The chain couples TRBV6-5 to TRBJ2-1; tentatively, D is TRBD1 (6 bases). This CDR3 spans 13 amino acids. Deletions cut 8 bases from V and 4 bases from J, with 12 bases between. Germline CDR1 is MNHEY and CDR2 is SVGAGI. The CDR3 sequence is CASGRDTYNEQFF. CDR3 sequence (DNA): TGTGCCAGCGGCCGGGACACTTACAATGAGCAGTTCTTC.

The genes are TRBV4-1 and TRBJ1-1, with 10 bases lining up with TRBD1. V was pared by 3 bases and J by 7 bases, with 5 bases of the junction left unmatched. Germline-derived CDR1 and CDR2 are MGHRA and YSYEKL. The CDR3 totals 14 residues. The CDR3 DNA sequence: TGCGCCAGCAGCCACCCGACAGGGGGCCATGAAGCTTTCTTT. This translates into CASSHPTGGHEAFF.

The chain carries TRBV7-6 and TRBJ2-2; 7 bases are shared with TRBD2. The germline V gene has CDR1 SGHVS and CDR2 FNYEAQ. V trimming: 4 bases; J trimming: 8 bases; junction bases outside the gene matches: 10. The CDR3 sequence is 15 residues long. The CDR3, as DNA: TGTGCCAGCAGCTCCTACGTGGGGGGGACTGGGGAGCTGTTTTTT. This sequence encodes CASSSYVGGTGELFF.

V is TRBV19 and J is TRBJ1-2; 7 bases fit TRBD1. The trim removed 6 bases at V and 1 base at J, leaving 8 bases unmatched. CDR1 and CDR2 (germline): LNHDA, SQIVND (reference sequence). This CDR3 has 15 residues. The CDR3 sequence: CASRYTTGDNYGYTF. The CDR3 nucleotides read TGTGCCAGTAGGTATACCACAGGGGATAACTATGGCTACACCTTC.

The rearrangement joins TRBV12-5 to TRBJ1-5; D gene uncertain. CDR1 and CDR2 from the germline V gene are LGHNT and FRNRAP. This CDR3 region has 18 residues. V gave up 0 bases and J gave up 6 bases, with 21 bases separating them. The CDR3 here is CASGLVLGAYNLSQPQHF. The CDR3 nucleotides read TGTGCTAGTGGTTTGGTACTGGGCGCATATAATCTTAGTCAGCCCCAGCATTTT.

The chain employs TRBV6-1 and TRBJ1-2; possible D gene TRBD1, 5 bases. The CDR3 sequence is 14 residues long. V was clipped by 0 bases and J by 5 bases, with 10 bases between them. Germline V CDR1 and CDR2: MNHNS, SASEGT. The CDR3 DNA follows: TGTGCCAGCAGTGAAGCGAGGGGAGGGTATGGCTACACCTTC. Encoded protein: CASSEARGGYGYTF.

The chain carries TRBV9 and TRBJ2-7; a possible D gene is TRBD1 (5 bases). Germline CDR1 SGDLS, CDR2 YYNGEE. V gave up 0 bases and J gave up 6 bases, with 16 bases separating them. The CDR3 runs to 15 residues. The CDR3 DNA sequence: TGTGCCAGCAGCGTAGGAGTAGGGGAAGGGCGCGAGCAGTACTTC. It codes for CASSVGVGEGREQYF.

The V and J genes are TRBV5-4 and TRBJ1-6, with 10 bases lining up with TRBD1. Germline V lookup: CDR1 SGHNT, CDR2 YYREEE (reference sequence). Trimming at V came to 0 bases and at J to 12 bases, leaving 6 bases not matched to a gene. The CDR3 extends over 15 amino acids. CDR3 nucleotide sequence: TGTGCCAGCAGCTTGGGAAGGACAGGGGGAGAACCCCTCCACTTT. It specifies CASSLGRTGGEPLHF.

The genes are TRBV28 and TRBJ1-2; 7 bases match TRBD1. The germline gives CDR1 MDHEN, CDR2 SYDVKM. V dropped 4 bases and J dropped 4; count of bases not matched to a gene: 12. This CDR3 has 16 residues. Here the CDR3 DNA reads TGTGCCAGCAGTTCCTCGACAGGGCGGGGTGGCTATGGCTACACCTTC. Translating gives CASSSSTGRGGYGYTF.

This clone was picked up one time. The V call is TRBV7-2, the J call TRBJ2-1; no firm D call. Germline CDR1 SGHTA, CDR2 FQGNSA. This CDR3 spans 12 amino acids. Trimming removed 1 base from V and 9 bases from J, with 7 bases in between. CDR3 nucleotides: TGTGCCAGCAGCTTAGAAAGAGGTGAGCAGTTCTTC. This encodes CASSLERGEQFF.

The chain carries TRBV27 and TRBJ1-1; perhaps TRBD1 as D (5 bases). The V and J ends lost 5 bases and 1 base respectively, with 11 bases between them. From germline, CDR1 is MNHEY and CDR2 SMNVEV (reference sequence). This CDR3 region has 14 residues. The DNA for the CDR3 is TGTGCCAGCAGTCGGTGGCAGGGGAACACTGAAGCTTTCTTT. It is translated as CASSRWQGNTEAFF.

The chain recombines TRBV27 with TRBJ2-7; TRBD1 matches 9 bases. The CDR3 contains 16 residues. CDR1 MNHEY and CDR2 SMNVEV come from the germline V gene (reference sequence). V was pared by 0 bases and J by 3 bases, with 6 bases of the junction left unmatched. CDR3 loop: CASSLSTGGINYEQYF. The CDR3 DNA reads TGTGCCAGCAGTTTATCGACAGGGGGGATAAACTACGAGCAGTACTTC.

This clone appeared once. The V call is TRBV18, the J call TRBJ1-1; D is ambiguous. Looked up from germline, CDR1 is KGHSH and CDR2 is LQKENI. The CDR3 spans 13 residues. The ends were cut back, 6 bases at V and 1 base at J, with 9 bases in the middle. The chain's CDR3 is CASSTTENTEAFF. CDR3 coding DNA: TGTGCCAGCTCGACTACCGAGAACACTGAAGCTTTCTTT.

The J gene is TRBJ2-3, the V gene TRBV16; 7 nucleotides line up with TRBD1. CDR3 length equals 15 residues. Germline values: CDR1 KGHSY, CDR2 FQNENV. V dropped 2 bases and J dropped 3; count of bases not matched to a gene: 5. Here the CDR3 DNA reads TGTGCCAGCAGCCAAATGAGACAGGGAACAGATACGCAGTATTTT. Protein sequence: CASSQMRQGTDTQYF.